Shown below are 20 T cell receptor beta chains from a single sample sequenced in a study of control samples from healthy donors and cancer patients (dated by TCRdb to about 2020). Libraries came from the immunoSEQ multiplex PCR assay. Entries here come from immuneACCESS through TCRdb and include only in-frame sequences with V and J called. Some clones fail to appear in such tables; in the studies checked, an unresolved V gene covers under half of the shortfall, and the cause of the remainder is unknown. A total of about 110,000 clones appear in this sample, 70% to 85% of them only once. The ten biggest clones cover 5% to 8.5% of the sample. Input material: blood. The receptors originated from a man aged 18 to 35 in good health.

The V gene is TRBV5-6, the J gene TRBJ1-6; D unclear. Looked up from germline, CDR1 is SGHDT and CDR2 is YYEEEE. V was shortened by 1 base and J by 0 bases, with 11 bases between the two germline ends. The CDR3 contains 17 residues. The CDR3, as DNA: TGTGCCAGCAGCTTGCCGGGAGCTAGCTCCTATAATTCACCCCTCCACTTT. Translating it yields CASSLPGASSYNSPLHF.

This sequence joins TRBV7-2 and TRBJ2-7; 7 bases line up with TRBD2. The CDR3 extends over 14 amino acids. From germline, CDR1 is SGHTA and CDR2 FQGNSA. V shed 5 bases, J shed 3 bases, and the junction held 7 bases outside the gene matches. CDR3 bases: TGTGCCAGCAGCCCGGGACTAACGAGCTACGAGCAGTACTTC. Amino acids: CASSPGLTSYEQYF.

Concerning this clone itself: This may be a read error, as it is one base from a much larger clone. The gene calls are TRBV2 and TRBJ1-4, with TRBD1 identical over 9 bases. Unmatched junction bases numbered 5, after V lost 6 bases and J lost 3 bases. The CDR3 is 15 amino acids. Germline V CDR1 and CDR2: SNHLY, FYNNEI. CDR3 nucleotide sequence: TGTGCCAGCAGCCAACAGGGGGCCGCTAATGAAAAACTGTTTTTT. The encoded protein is CASSQQGAANEKLFF.

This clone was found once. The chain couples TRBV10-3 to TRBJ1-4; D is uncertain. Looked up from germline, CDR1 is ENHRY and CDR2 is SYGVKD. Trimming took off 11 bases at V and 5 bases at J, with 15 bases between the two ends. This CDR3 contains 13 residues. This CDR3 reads CASHGVENEKLFF. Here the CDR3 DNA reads TGTGCCTCCCACGGGGTGGAGAATGAAAAACTGTTTTTT.

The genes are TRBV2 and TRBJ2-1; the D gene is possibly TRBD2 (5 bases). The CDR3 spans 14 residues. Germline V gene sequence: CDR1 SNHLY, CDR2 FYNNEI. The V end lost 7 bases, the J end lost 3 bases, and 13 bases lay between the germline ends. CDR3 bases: TGTGCCAGCACGGAGCGGTCCTACTACAATGAGCAGTTCTTC. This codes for CASTERSYYNEQFF.

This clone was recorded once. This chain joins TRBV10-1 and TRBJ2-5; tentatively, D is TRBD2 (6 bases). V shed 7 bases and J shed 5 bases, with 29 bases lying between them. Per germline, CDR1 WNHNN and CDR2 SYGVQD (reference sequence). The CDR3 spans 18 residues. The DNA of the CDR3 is TGCGCCAGCATGCACCCGGGACTGTTGAAATCCCTGGGGGAGACCCAGTACTTC. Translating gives CASMHPGLLKSLGETQYF.

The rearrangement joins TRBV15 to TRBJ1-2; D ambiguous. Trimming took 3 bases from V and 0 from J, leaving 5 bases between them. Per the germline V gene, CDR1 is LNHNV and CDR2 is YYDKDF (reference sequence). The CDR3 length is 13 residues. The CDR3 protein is CATSSGTNYGYTF. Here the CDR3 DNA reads TGTGCCACCAGCAGCGGCACTAACTATGGCTACACCTTC. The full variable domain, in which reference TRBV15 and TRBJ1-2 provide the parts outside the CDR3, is DAMVIQNPRYQVTQFGKPVTLSCSQTLNHNVMYWYQQKSSQAPKLLFHYYDKDFNNEADTPDNFQSRRPNTSFCFLDIRSPGLGDTAMYLCATSSGTNYGYTFGSGTRLTVV.

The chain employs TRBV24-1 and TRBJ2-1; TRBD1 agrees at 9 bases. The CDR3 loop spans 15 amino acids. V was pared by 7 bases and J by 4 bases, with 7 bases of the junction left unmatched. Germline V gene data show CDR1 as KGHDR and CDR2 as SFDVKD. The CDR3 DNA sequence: TGTGCCACCAGGGGGGGACAGGGACCTTACAATGAGCAGTTCTTC. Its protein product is CATRGGQGPYNEQFF.

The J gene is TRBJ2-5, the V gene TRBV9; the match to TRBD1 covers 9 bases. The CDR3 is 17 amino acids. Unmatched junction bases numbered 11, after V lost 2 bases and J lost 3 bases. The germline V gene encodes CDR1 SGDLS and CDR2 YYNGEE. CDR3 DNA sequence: TGTGCCAGCAGCGTCGAACTGGGGACAGGGAGAAAAGAGACCCAGTACTTC. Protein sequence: CASSVELGTGRKETQYF.

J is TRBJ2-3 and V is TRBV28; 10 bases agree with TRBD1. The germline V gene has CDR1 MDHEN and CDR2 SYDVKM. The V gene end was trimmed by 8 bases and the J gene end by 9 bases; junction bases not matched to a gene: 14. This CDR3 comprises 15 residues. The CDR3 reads CASAPPGTGVYTQYF. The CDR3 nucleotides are TGTGCCAGCGCTCCGCCCGGGACAGGGGTTTACACGCAGTATTTT.

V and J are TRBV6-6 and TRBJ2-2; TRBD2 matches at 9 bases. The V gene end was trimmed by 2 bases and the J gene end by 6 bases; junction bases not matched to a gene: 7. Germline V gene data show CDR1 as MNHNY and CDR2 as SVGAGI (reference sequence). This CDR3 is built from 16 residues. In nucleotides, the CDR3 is TGTGCCAGCAGTTACACTTTTGCGGGGGGGCCCGGGGAGCTGTTTTTT. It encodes CASSYTFAGGPGELFF.

The CDR3 protein is CASSYVAGGRSDTQYF. As DNA, the CDR3 is TGTGCCAGCAGTTACGTGGCGGGGGGGCGGTCAGATACGCAGTATTTT. This sequence joins TRBV6-6 and TRBJ2-3; TRBD2 agrees at 9 bases. With V trimmed by 2 bases and J by 4 bases, 7 bases remained unmatched. In germline, CDR1 is MNHNY, CDR2 SVGAGI (reference sequence). This CDR3 is built from 16 residues.

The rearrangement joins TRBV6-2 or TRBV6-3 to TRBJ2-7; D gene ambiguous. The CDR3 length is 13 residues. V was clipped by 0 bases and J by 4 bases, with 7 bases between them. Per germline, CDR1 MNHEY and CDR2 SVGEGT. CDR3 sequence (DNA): TGTGCCAGCAGTTACTCGTGGCGGTACGAGCAGTACTTC. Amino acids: CASSYSWRYEQYF.

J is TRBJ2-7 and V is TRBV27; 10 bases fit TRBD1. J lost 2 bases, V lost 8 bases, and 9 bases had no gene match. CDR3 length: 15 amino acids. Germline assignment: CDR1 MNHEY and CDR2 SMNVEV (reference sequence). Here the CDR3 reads CASHKTGTGAYEQYF. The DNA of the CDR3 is TGTGCCAGCCATAAGACCGGGACAGGGGCCTACGAGCAGTACTTC.

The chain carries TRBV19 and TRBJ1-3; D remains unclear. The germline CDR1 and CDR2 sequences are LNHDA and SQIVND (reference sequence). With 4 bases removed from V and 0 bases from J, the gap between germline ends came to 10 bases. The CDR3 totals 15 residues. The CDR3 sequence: CASSTSSHSGNTIYF. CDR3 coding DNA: TGTGCCAGTAGTACTTCCTCGCACTCTGGAAACACCATATATTTT. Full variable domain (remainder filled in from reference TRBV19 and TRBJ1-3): DGGITQSPKYLFRKEGQNVTLSCEQNLNHDAMYWYRQDPGQGLRLIYYSQIVNDFQKGDIAEGYSVSREKKESFPLTVTSAQKNPTAFYLCASSTSSHSGNTIYFGEGSWLTVV.

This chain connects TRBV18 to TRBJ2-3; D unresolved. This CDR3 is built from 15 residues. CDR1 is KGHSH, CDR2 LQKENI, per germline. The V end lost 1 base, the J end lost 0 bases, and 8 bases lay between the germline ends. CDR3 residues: CASSPQSTSTDTQYF. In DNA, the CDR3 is TGTGCCAGCTCACCACAGAGCACTAGCACAGATACGCAGTATTTT. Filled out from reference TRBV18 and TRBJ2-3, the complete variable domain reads NAGVMQNPRHLVRRRGQEARLRCSPMKGHSHVYWYRQLPEEGLKFMVYLQKENIIDESGMPKERFSAEFPKEGPSILRIQQVVRGDSAAYFCASSPQSTSTDTQYFGPGTRLTVL.

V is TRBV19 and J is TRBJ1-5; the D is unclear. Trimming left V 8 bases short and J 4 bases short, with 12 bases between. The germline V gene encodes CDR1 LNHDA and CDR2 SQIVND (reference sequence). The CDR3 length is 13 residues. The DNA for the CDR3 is TGTGCCAGTCTGGGAAGAGGGAATCAGCCCCAGCATTTT. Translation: CASLGRGNQPQHF. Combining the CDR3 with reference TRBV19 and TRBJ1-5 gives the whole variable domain DGGITQSPKYLFRKEGQNVTLSCEQNLNHDAMYWYRQDPGQGLRLIYYSQIVNDFQKGDIAEGYSVSREKKESFPLTVTSAQKNPTAFYLCASLGRGNQPQHFGDGTRLSIL.

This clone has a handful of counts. The CDR3 bases are TGTGCCAGCAGCCCGGAGGGACAGAATTATTCACCCCTCCACTTT. Translating gives CASSPEGQNYSPLHF. The chain carries TRBV7-2 and TRBJ1-6; 7 bases agree with TRBD1. The CDR3 sequence is 15 residues long. The ends lost 5 bases at V and 8 bases at J; junction bases unmatched: 9. CDR1 and CDR2 from the germline V gene are SGHTA and FQGNSA.

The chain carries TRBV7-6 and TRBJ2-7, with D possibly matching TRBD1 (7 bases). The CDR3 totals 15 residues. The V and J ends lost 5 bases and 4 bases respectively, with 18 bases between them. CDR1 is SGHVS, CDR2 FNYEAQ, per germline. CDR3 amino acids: CASSPTGIGGYEQYV. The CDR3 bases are TGTGCCAGCAGCCCGACAGGGATCGGGGGATACGAGCAGTACGTC.

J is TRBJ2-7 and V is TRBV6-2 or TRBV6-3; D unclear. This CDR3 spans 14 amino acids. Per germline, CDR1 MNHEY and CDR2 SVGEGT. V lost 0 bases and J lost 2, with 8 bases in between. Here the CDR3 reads CASSYSGIAYEQYF. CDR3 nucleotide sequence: TGTGCCAGCAGTTACTCCGGAATAGCCTACGAGCAGTACTTC.